A single TCR beta chain is shown here with its context. The data derive from a study of blood T cell repertoires in COVID-19. The overall study: T cells, B-cell-depleted T cells, or PBMCs provided the cDNA or gDNA that served as material.

In the original workflow: Amplification of reference gene primers provided the estimated nucleated cell counts. Data came from immunoSEQ multiplex PCR; TCRdb stores just in-frame clones and leaves some out. Clonal size and the V and J genes are those of that table, whereas D and trimming came from the DNA. The sample lists around 200,000 clones; approximately 87% were seen once. The origin of this receptor is a man aged 65 to 79 with active or convalescent COVID-19. Source material: peripheral blood.

For the CDR3, the DNA is TGTGCCACCAGCAGAGGGGGCAACGAAAAACTGTTTTTT. It encodes CATSRGGNEKLFF. The chain joins TRBV15 to TRBJ1-4, with D possibly matching TRBD1 (5 bases). The germline V gene encodes CDR1 LNHNV and CDR2 YYDKDF (reference sequence). V was cut by 1 base and J by 8 bases, with 8 bases left in between. This CDR3 spans 13 amino acids.